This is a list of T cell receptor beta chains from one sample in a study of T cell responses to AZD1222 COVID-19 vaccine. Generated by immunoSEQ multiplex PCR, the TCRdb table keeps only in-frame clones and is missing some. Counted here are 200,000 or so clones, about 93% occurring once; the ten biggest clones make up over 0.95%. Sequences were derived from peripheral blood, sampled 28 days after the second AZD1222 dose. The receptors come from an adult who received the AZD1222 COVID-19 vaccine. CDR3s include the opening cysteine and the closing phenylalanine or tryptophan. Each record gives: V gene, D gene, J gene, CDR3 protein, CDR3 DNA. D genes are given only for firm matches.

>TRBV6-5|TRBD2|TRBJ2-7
CATQTSGTYEQYF
TGTGCCACCCAGACTAGCGGAACCTACGAGCAGTACTTC
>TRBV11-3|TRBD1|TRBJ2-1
CASSLVVGQGAHEQFF
TGTGCCAGCAGCTTAGTTGTAGGACAGGGGGCTCATGAGCAGTTCTTC
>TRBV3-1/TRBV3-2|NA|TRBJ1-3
CASSHYVGRSSGNTIYF
TGTGCCAGCAGCCATTATGTGGGACGCTCCTCTGGAAACACCATATATTTT
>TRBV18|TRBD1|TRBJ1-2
CASSPNPGQGAVSGYTF
TGTGCCAGCTCACCCAACCCGGGACAGGGGGCGGTTAGTGGCTACACCTTC
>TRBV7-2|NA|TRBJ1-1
CASSATVGMAEAFF
TGTGCCAGCAGCGCTACTGTGGGGATGGCTGAAGCTTTCTTT
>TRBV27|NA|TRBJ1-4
CASSLLGAGEKLFF
TGTGCCAGCAGTTTACTGGGAGCTGGGGAAAAACTGTTTTTT
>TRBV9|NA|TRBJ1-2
CASSVGGHYGYTF
TGTGCCAGCAGCGTAGGGGGCCATTATGGCTACACCTTC
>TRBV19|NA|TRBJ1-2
CASSINGDYGYTF
TGTGCCAGTAGTATAAACGGGGACTATGGCTACACCTTC
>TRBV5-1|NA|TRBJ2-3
CASSLGPPYTDTQYF
TGCGCCAGCAGCTTGGGCCCCCCTTACACAGATACGCAGTATTTT
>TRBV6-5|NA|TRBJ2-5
CASRTRGETQYF
TGTGCCAGCAGGACACGGGGAGAGACCCAGTACTTC
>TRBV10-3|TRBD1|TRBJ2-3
CAIRRTDRGRGDTQYF
TGTGCCATCAGACGCACTGACAGGGGGCGAGGGGATACGCAGTATTTT
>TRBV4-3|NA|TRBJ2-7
CASSQDPTGLKRYEQYF
TGCGCCAGCAGCCAAGACCCCACAGGGCTTAAACGCTACGAGCAGTACTTC
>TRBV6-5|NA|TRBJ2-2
CASSYVRAGELFF
TGTGCCAGCAGTTACGTACGGGCCGGGGAGCTGTTTTTT